Given below is one T cell receptor (beta chain) in context. Its target is not known. The junction had 15 bases not matched to a gene; V was cut back by 2 bases and J by 4 bases. Germline V CDR1 and CDR2: SNHLY, FYNNEI. This CDR3 is built from 19 residues. The sample originates from a study of T cell repertoires in cytomegalovirus infection. Regarding the study as a whole: The ex vivo response was dominated by HLA-C-restricted CMV-specific TCR beta clonotypes.

TCRdb redid the calling of the reads with MiXCR, one entry per CDR3 protein. The data contain 750,000 to 950,000 distinct CDR3 sequences, 29% of them singletons. The TCR sequence derives from a human donor in good health (CMV status not recorded). Some clones in this sample may be carry-over from other donors' samples. This specimen was cultured CD8+ T cells from PBMCs, taken from culture after CMV antigen stimulation. The rearrangement links TRBV2 to TRBJ1-5, with 9 bases identical to TRBD1. The CDR3 here is CASSERGGQGGSSNQPQHF. The DNA for the CDR3 is TGTGCCAGCAGTGAAAGGGGGGGACAGGGAGGCTCCTCGAATCAGCCCCAGCATTTT.